This section outlines one T cell receptor (beta chain) sequence together with its context. Its antigen is as yet unknown. The sample belongs to a study of T cell responses to AZD1222 COVID-19 vaccine. Study-level results: Sampling captured repertoires only after the peak T cell response. Baseline seropositivity occurred in only 5 to 7 AZD1222 recipients.

TCRdb's table, derived via immunoSEQ multiplex PCR, lists solely in-frame clones and lacks some. The data show about 190,000 clones, 85% to 95% seen once. Germline CDR1 reads SGDLS; CDR2 reads YYNGEE. V shed 4 bases, J shed 8 bases, and the junction held 17 bases outside the gene matches. The CDR3 is made up of 17 amino acids. The chain carries TRBV9 and TRBJ2-1; 8 positions agree with TRBD2. The receptor was isolated from an adult who received the MenACWY meningococcal vaccine as a control. Here the sequenced sample was peripheral blood, taken 28 days after the second dose of the MenACWY control vaccine. CDR3 DNA: TGTGCCAGCAGCCTTTTAGCGCGAGCGGGAGAGGGGGATGAGCAGTTCTTC. Translating it yields CASSLLARAGEGDEQFF.